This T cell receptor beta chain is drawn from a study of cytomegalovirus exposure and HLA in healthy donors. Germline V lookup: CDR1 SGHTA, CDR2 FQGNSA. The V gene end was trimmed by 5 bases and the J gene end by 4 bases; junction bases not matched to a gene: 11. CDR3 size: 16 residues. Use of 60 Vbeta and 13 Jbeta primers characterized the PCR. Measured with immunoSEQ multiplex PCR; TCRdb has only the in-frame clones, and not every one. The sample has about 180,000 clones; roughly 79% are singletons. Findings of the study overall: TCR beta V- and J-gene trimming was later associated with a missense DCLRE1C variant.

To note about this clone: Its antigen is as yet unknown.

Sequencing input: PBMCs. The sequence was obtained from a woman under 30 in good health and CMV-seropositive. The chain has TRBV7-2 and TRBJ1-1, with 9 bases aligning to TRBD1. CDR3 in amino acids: CASSPRGDRVSTEAFF. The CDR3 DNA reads TGTGCCAGCAGCCCTAGGGGGGACAGGGTGAGCACTGAAGCTTTCTTT.